These 16 T cell receptor beta chains were all obtained from the same sample, sequenced in a study of cytomegalovirus exposure and HLA in healthy donors. In the PCR, 60 Vbeta and 13 Jbeta primers were used. Assay used: immunoSEQ multiplex PCR; TCRdb lists only in-frame clones, some missing. The listing records about 51,000 clones. Sample: PBMCs. These receptors came from a female donor in good health and CMV-seronegative.

The chain employs TRBV25-1 and TRBJ1-1, with D possibly TRBD1 on 5 matching bases. The V and J ends lost 1 base and 10 bases respectively, with 13 bases between them. The CDR3 extends over 13 amino acids. CDR1 is MGHDK and CDR2 is SYGVNS in the germline V gene. CDR3 in amino acids: CASSEFVRGRAFF. CDR3 sequence (DNA): TGTGCCAGCAGTGAATTTGTAAGGGGCAGAGCTTTCTTT.

V is TRBV25-1 and J is TRBJ2-1, with no clear D. CDR1 is MGHDK and CDR2 is SYGVNS in the germline V gene. V was cut by 2 bases and J by 0 bases, with 8 bases left in between. The CDR3 extends over 15 amino acids. CDR3 loop: CASSETGSSYNEQFF. The CDR3 coding sequence is TGTGCCAGCAGTGAAACCGGGTCCTCCTACAATGAGCAGTTCTTC.

This sequence joins TRBV30 and TRBJ2-7, with D perhaps TRBD1 (5 bases). This CDR3 is 12 amino acids long. V lost 5 bases to trimming and J lost 3 bases, with 11 bases between them. Germline lookup yields CDR1 GTSNPN and CDR2 SVGIG (reference sequence). Written as DNA, the CDR3 is TGTGCCTGGGATAGGGGAAACTACGAGCAGTACTTC. It translates to CAWDRGNYEQYF.

V and J are TRBV25-1 and TRBJ2-7; 8 positions match TRBD1. The CDR3 is made up of 16 amino acids. Per germline, CDR1 MGHDK and CDR2 SYGVNS. Unmatched junction bases numbered 8, after V lost 0 bases and J lost 4 bases. CDR3 in amino acids: CASSEYPGTGLYEQYF. In DNA, the CDR3 is TGTGCCAGCAGTGAATATCCCGGGACAGGACTATACGAGCAGTACTTC.

The chain is built from TRBV2 and TRBJ1-5; D perhaps matches TRBD1 (6 bases). The CDR3 runs to 14 residues. CDR1 is SNHLY, CDR2 FYNNEI, per germline. Trimming removed 3 bases from V and 1 base from J, with 7 bases in between. The CDR3 DNA is TGTGCCAGCAGTGACGGACAGAGCAATCAGCCCCAGCATTTT. Translating gives CASSDGQSNQPQHF.

CDR3 sequence reads: CASSYSDRGSGNTIYF. The CDR3 DNA sequence: TGTGCCAGCAGTTATAGCGACCGGGGCTCTGGAAACACCATATATTTT. The rearrangement uses TRBV7-8 and TRBJ1-3; D is ambiguous. Germline-derived CDR1 and CDR2 are SGHVS and FQNEAQ. The CDR3 is made up of 16 amino acids. Trimming took 6 bases from V and 0 from J, leaving 15 bases between them. The complete variable domain, with remaining parts taken from reference TRBV7-8 and TRBJ1-3, reads GAGVSQSPRYKVAKRGQDVALRCDPISGHVSLFWYQQALGQGPEFLTYFQNEAQLDKSGLPSDRFFAERPEGSVSTLKIQRTQQEDSAVYLCASSYSDRGSGNTIYFGEGSWLTVV.

The rearrangement links TRBV6-5 to TRBJ1-6; D ambiguous. Germline assignment: CDR1 MNHEY and CDR2 SVGAGI. The germline V and J ends were trimmed by 2 bases and 9 bases, with 14 bases remaining between them. The CDR3 runs 15 residues. This CDR3 is CASSYGRASSSPLHF. In DNA form, the CDR3 reads TGTGCCAGCAGTTACGGGAGGGCGTCGAGTTCACCCCTCCACTTT.

This chain joins TRBV7-8 and TRBJ1-5; D ambiguous. The ends were cut back, 2 bases at V and 3 bases at J, with 8 bases in the middle. The germline V gene has CDR1 SGHVS and CDR2 FQNEAQ. The CDR3 contains 14 residues. DNA of the CDR3: TGTGCCAGCAGCTTAAGGCAGGCCAATCAGCCCCAGCATTTT. Protein product: CASSLRQANQPQHF.

The chain recombines TRBV6-5 with TRBJ2-2; 9 bases fit TRBD2. Germline CDR1 reads MNHEY; CDR2 reads SVGAGI. The CDR3 spans 15 residues. V lost 4 bases to trimming and J lost 3 bases; unmatched junction nucleotides: 3. The DNA for the CDR3 is TGTGCCAGCAGTTCGACTAGCGGCTACACCGGGGAGCTGTTTTTT. Translating gives CASSSTSGYTGELFF.

The chain couples TRBV4-3 to TRBJ2-1; TRBD2 agrees at 12 bases. Germline V gives CDR1 LGHNA, CDR2 YSLEER. This CDR3 is built from 15 residues. Trimming cost V 4 bases and J 9 bases; bases outside gene matches: 7. CDR3 bases: TGCGCCAGCAGCCCCCGAGGACTAGCGGGGATTGAGCAGTTCTTC. It is translated as CASSPRGLAGIEQFF.

The gene calls are TRBV5-7 and TRBJ2-7; 15 positions match TRBD2. TRBV5-7 is an open reading frame, and its role is uncertain. Losses at the gene ends were 4 bases for V and 0 bases for J; bases not matched to a gene: 8. This CDR3 has 18 residues. This chain's CDR3 is CASSPGTSGRPYSYEQYF. CDR3 nucleotide sequence: TGTGCCAGCAGCCCCGGGACTAGCGGGAGGCCCTACTCCTACGAGCAGTACTTC.

The chain employs TRBV4-3 and TRBJ1-2; D gene unclear. The CDR3 spans 13 residues. The germline gives CDR1 LGHNA, CDR2 YSLEER. V lost 0 bases, J lost 11 bases, and 13 bases lay in between. The chain's CDR3 is CASSQDRGHLYTF. The CDR3 coding sequence is TGCGCCAGCAGCCAAGATCGGGGTCATCTTTACACCTTC.

This chain connects TRBV4-3 to TRBJ2-1, with 12 bases aligning to TRBD1. The J segment lost 8 bases and the V segment lost 4 bases, leaving 9 bases of the junction unmatched. The CDR3 runs 16 residues. Germline values: CDR1 LGHNA, CDR2 YSLEER. The CDR3 DNA reads TGCGCCAGCAGCCCGTCCAGGGGACAGGGGGCTTATGAGCAGTTCTTC. Protein product: CASSPSRGQGAYEQFF.

V gene TRBV7-8 combines with J gene TRBJ1-2, with 9 bases that match TRBD1. V trimming: 8 bases; J trimming: 2 bases; junction bases outside the gene matches: 12. Germline-derived CDR1 and CDR2 are SGHVS and FQNEAQ. The CDR3 is 16 amino acids. The CDR3 DNA follows: TGTGCCAGCGCAACCGGGACAGGGTTGCTCAACTATGGCTACACCTTC. Translated: CASATGTGLLNYGYTF.

This chain connects TRBV7-6 to TRBJ2-2; 9 nucleotides line up with TRBD2. Germline CDR1 SGHVS, CDR2 FNYEAQ. This CDR3 contains 16 residues. Trimming at V came to 3 bases and at J to 1 base, leaving 3 bases not matched to a gene. CDR3 region: CASSFKAGGNTGELFF. The CDR3 DNA reads TGTGCCAGCAGCTTCAAAGCGGGAGGGAACACCGGGGAGCTGTTTTTT. Supplemented by reference TRBV7-6 and TRBJ2-2, the full variable domain reads GAGVSQSPRYKVTKRGQDVALRCDPISGHVSLYWYRQALGQGPEFLTYFNYEAQQDKSGLPNDRFSAERPEGSISTLTIQRTEQRDSAMYRCASSFKAGGNTGELFFGEGSRLTVL.

The chain uses TRBV4-2 and TRBJ2-3; 10 positions agree with TRBD2. CDR1 and CDR2 (germline): LGHNA, YNFKEQ. The CDR3 length is 19 residues. The V segment lost 0 bases and the J segment 6 bases; nucleotides outside the gene matches: 15. CDR3 amino acids: CASSQEEAGGVPAGDTQYF. CDR3 bases: TGTGCCAGCAGCCAAGAGGAAGCGGGAGGGGTTCCCGCGGGGGATACGCAGTATTTT.